The clone carrying this TCR beta chain was observed a handful of times. The antigen is undetermined. Time point given: newly diagnosed GD, antithyroid drugs for less than 3 months. With RNA extracted from PBMCs as input, the TCR library was made. It was an endocrinology department in Xi'an, China, that provided the patients. The entry originates in a study of regulatory T cells in long-lasting Graves disease. V was clipped by 0 bases and J by 1 base; unmatched bases: 0. CDR3 length: 15 residues. CDR1 and CDR2 (germline): WSHSY, SAAADI. Overall study findings and caveats: Small numbers of samples may have cut accuracy.

The authors built TCR beta libraries using iRepertoire HTBI primers and Arm-PCR of CDR3 regions. TCRdb redid the calling of the multiplex PCR reads with MiXCR, one entry per CDR3 protein. The sample consists of about 540,000 distinct CDR3 sequences, roughly 14% of them appearing once. This sample was also put to use in a study of T cells in Graves' hyperthyroidism and ophthalmopathy. That source reports: First-round RT-PCR of the TCR CDR3 relied on the HTBI primer set.

This specimen consisted of peripheral blood mononuclear cells (PBMCs), obtained at new diagnosis, from a patient treated with antithyroid drugs. The source is a young man with Graves disease. J is TRBJ2-1 and V is TRBV10-2; TRBD2 agrees at 7 bases. The CDR3 DNA sequence: TGCGCCAGCAGTGAGTCAGCGGGGTCCTACAATGAGCAGTTCTTC. It codes for CASSESAGSYNEQFF.